The rows below give T cell receptor beta chains drawn from one sample of a study of blood T cell repertoires in COVID-19. TCRdb keeps only in-frame clones here, not all; method: immunoSEQ multiplex PCR. Among over 85,000 clones listed, 87% were seen once. Input material: peripheral blood. The receptors come from a human donor in a cohort sampled during active COVID-19. Both conserved end residues are part of each CDR3. A D gene is named only where the DNA matches it firmly. Part of the rows lack a size; the others show once, few, many or a class for expanded clones.

j_call clone_size d_call cdr3_length v_call cdr3_nt cdr3_aa
TRBJ1-2 NA TRBD1 15 TRBV7-8 TGTGCCAGCAGCGCCAACACCGGGACAGGGAGCGGCTACACCTTC CASSANTGTGSGYTF
TRBJ2-7 NA NA 14 TRBV7-8 TGTGCCAGCCGAGCCGACCCATCGGGGAGCGAGCAGTACTTC CASRADPSGSEQYF
TRBJ2-1 NA NA 15 TRBV5-5 TGTGCCAGCAGCCTCTTCGTCGTTGGGGCGTATGAGCAGTTCTTC CASSLFVVGAYEQFF
TRBJ1-1 NA TRBD1 15 TRBV5-4 TGTGCCAGCAGCCGCCCGGACAGGGCGAACACTGAAGCTTTCTTT CASSRPDRANTEAFF
TRBJ2-3 NA TRBD2 14 TRBV30 TGTGCCTGGAGGCTAGCGGGAGCCTCAGATACGCAGTATTTT CAWRLAGASDTQYF
TRBJ1-4 NA NA 15 TRBV27 TGTGCCAGCAGGTCGGGAGGGACAACTAATGAAAAACTGTTTTTT CASRSGGTTNEKLFF
TRBJ1-1 NA TRBD1 15 TRBV5-4 TGTGCCAGCAGCTTGGAAGACAGGGCTCGGACTGAAGCTTTCTTT CASSLEDRARTEAFF
TRBJ1-4 NA NA 11 TRBV7-6 TGTGCCAGCAGCCCAAACGGAAAACTGTTTTTT CASSPNGKLFF
TRBJ1-4 NA TRBD1 15 TRBV3-1/TRBV3-2 TGTGCCAGCAGCTCTGTGGACAGGCATAATGAAAAACTGTTTTTT CASSSVDRHNEKLFF
TRBJ2-2 NA NA 16 TRBV5-1 TGCGCCAGCAGCCCCGGCAGGGGCGCGGGCACCGGGGAGCTGTTTTTT CASSPGRGAGTGELFF
TRBJ2-1 NA TRBD1 17 TRBV6-2/TRBV6-3 TGTGCCAGCAGTTACTCGAAGGGGACAGGGTCGTTGAATGAGCAGTTCTTC CASSYSKGTGSLNEQFF
TRBJ2-7 NA NA 14 TRBV12-5 TGTGCTAGTGGTTTGGAACAGGGTCCCTACGAGCAGTACTTC CASGLEQGPYEQYF
TRBJ2-7 NA TRBD1 13 TRBV6-5 TGTGCCATCTCGACCGGACAGGGTTGGGAGCAGTACTTC CAISTGQGWEQYF
TRBJ2-4 NA TRBD1 16 TRBV28 TGTGCCAGCAGCGTACAGGGGGGTAATGCCAAAAACATTCAGTACTTC CASSVQGGNAKNIQYF
TRBJ2-5 NA TRBD2 16 TRBV5-4 TGTGCCAGCAGCGGAACTAGCGGGAGGGCCGGGGAGACCCAGTACTTC CASSGTSGRAGETQYF
TRBJ2-2 NA TRBD2 16 TRBV19 TGTGCCAGTAGTATGCCCGGAGCGGGAGACACCGGGGAGCTGTTTTTT CASSMPGAGDTGELFF
TRBJ2-3 NA TRBD2 15 TRBV19 TGTGCCAGTAGTATCGGACTAGCCGGCACAGATACGCAGTATTTT CASSIGLAGTDTQYF
TRBJ1-2 once NA 14 TRBV3-1/TRBV3-2 TGTGCCAGCAGCCAAGACAGGGGATCGGCTGGCTACACCTTC CASSQDRGSAGYTF
TRBJ2-3 NA TRBD2 18 TRBV18 TGTGCCAGCTCACCTCTGGGGACTAGCGGTAGAGGCACAGATACGCAGTATTTT CASSPLGTSGRGTDTQYF
TRBJ2-5 once NA 16 TRBV9 TGTGCCAGCAGCGCCGGAGGCTCCACAATACAAGAGACCCAGTACTTC CASSAGGSTIQETQYF
TRBJ1-3 NA TRBD1 17 TRBV4-1 TGCGCCAGCAGCCAACTTTGGGACAGGGTGTTAGGAAACACCATATATTTT CASSQLWDRVLGNTIYF
TRBJ2-1 NA TRBD2 15 TRBV11-3 TGTGCCAGCAGCTCCGATAGCGGGAGAGGGAATGAGCAGTTCTTC CASSSDSGRGNEQFF
TRBJ2-3 NA NA 15 TRBV30 TGTGCCTGGAGTAGGGGTAGCGGAAGCACAGATACGCAGTATTTT CAWSRGSGSTDTQYF
TRBJ1-1 once NA 15 TRBV5-1 TGCGCCAGCAGCTTGAATGGACAGCTGAACACTGAAGCTTTCTTT CASSLNGQLNTEAFF
TRBJ2-2 NA NA 15 TRBV5-6 TGTGCCAGCAGCTTGCAGTGGACATCAACCGGGGAGCTGTTTTTT CASSLQWTSTGELFF
TRBJ2-7 NA TRBD2 15 TRBV28 TGTGCCAGCACCGTAGGGCTAGCGGGAGGCTACGAGCAGTACTTC CASTVGLAGGYEQYF
TRBJ2-3 NA NA 16 TRBV5-1 TGCGCCAGCAGCTTGGCTCGGTTGGTAAGCACAGATACGCAGTATTTT CASSLARLVSTDTQYF
TRBJ2-3 NA TRBD1 14 TRBV7-8 TGTGCCAGCAGCCTCAGGGACAGAGAAGATACGCAGTATTTT CASSLRDREDTQYF
TRBJ1-5 once TRBD1 14 TRBV9 TGTGCCAGCAGCGTCGCAGGGGGGCTCCAGCCCCAGCATTTT CASSVAGGLQPQHF
TRBJ1-4 NA NA 15 TRBV10-3 TGTGCCATCAGTGTAGACGTGGTGGGCAAAGAAAAACTGTTTTTT CAISVDVVGKEKLFF
TRBJ1-4 NA TRBD1 14 TRBV28 TGTGCCAGCAGTCGACAGGGCCCTAATGAAAAACTGTTTTTT CASSRQGPNEKLFF
TRBJ1-5 NA TRBD1 15 TRBV28 TGTGCCAGCAGTTTATCGAACAGGGGCCATCAGCCCCAGCATTTT CASSLSNRGHQPQHF